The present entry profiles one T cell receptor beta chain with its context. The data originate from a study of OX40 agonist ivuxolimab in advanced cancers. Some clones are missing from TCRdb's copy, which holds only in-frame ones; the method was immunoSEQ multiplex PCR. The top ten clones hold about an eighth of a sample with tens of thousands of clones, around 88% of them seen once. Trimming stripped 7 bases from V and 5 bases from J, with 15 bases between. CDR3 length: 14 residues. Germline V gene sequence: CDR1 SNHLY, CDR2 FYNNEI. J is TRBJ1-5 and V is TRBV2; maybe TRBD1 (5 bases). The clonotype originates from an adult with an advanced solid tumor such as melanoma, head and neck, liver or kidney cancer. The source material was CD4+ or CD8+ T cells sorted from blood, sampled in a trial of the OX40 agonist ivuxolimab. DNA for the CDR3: TGTGCCAGCAACGCAGGGAGGTCCCATCAGCCCCAGCATTTT. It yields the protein CASNAGRSHQPQHF.